This TCR beta chain appears in the sequencing data of a study of blood T cells in healthy people across ages. In the case of this clonotype: Its antigen is undetermined.

The use of a sample-barcoded 5' primer and a J-beta primer mix characterized a second PCR of 7 to 11 cycles. Each TCR beta cDNA got a 12-nucleotide random molecular identifier. TCRdb reanalysed the 5' RACE reads using MiXCR and keeps one entry per CDR3 protein. This sample has about 280,000 distinct CDR3 sequences, with around 30% found just once. The study, taken as a whole, reports: Long-lived donors carried more naive CD4+ cells and greater diversity than aged donors.

The sequencing sample was made of blood. The sequence derives from a woman aged 70 to 79 in good health.

The CDR3 DNA reads TGTGCCAGCAGCTTGTTATCCGTTAGGGGCAATGAGCAGTTCTTC. Amino acid sequence: CASSLLSVRGNEQFF. This chain uses TRBV5-6 with TRBJ2-1; TRBD1 is a possible D gene (5 bases). The CDR3 is made up of 15 amino acids. From germline, CDR1 is SGHDT and CDR2 YYEEEE. Trimming shortened V by 1 base and J by 6 bases, and 14 bases separated the two germline ends.